The 6 T cell receptor beta chains below were found in one sample sequenced in a study of cytomegalovirus exposure and HLA in healthy donors. Primers included in the PCR were 60 Vbeta and 13 Jbeta primers. Using immunoSEQ multiplex PCR, the repertoire was profiled, and TCRdb retains in-frame clones only, with some absent. The sample lists approximately 190,000 clones, 75% to 90% occurring once. Sequenced input: PBMCs. The receptor source for this set is a young woman in good health and CMV-seronegative.

The chain has TRBV19 and TRBJ2-7; maybe TRBD2 (6 bases). Trimming took 3 bases from V and 6 from J, leaving 15 bases between them. The CDR3 totals 14 residues. Germline V CDR1 and CDR2: LNHDA, SQIVND (reference sequence). CDR3 coding DNA: TGTGCCAGTAGTATCACGGGACTTCTCTCCGAGCAGTACTTC. The encoded protein is CASSITGLLSEQYF.

Only a few counts were recorded for this clone. This chain joins TRBV11-1 and TRBJ1-1; D not resolved. This CDR3 contains 13 residues. V was clipped by 5 bases and J by 0 bases, with 7 bases between them. The germline CDR1 and CDR2 sequences are SGHAT and FQDESV (reference sequence). The CDR3 loop is CASSAHLNTEAFF. The CDR3 DNA reads as TGTGCCAGCAGCGCCCACTTGAACACTGAAGCTTTCTTT.

In DNA form, the CDR3 reads TGTGCCAGCTCACCACCGGGGCGGGGTGAAAAACTGTTTTTT. This sequence encodes CASSPPGRGEKLFF. The chain is built from TRBV18 and TRBJ1-4; perhaps TRBD1 as D (5 bases). There are 14 residues in the CDR3. V lost 0 bases, J lost 7 bases, and 9 bases lay in between. Germline loops: CDR1 KGHSH, CDR2 LQKENI.

The chain combines TRBV27 with TRBJ2-4; unclear D gene. V was pared by 5 bases and J by 6 bases, with 11 bases between. This CDR3 has 13 residues. Germline CDR1 MNHEY, CDR2 SMNVEV (reference sequence). The CDR3 reads CASSPGAANIQYF. The CDR3 DNA is TGTGCCAGCAGTCCCGGCGCGGCAAACATTCAGTACTTC.

The sample holds one count of this clone. The chain has TRBV7-2 and TRBJ2-1; TRBD2 is a possible D gene (5 bases). Germline assignment: CDR1 SGHTA and CDR2 FQGNSA. This CDR3 has 16 residues. The V end lost 3 bases, the J end lost 0 bases, and 12 bases lay between the germline ends. This CDR3 is CASSFFSASSYNEQFF. For the CDR3, the DNA is TGTGCCAGCAGCTTCTTTAGCGCGAGCTCCTACAATGAGCAGTTCTTC. Together with reference TRBV7-2 and TRBJ2-1, the CDR3 gives the full variable domain: GAGVSQSPSNKVTEKGKDVELRCDPISGHTALYWYRQSLGQGLEFLIYFQGNSAPDKSGLPSDRFSAERTGGSVSTLTIQRTQQEDSAVYLCASSFFSASSYNEQFFGPGTRLTVL.

This clone was observed a handful of times. The CDR3 region has the DNA TGTGCCAGCAGCTTAGGGACAGGGTACACCGGGGAGCTGTTTTTT. The encoded protein is CASSLGTGYTGELFF. The rearrangement uses TRBV7-6 and TRBJ2-2, with 8 bases that match TRBD1. Trimming cost V 1 base and J 3 bases; bases outside gene matches: 1. CDR3 length: 15 residues. Germline lookup yields CDR1 SGHVS and CDR2 FNYEAQ.